This record concerns one T cell receptor (beta chain) sequence. Antigen: not known. This entry comes from a study of CD8 T cells in Susac syndrome. Findings and caveats of the study: The authors acknowledged that their TCR sequencing and HLA analysis involved a relatively small number of individuals.

Trimming cost V 1 base and J 0 bases; bases outside gene matches: 10. This CDR3 comprises 17 residues. Germline loops: CDR1 DFQATT, CDR2 SNEGSKA (reference sequence). The study sequenced TCR beta in blood CD8+ and CD4+ T cells. CD8+ and CD4+ T cells were negatively isolated; TEMRA cells were FACS-enriched. Random hexamers primed reverse transcription of about 0.45 to 1 ug RNA. Amplification of TCR beta CDR3 across 54 Vbeta and 13 Jbeta was performed with immunoSEQ multiplex PCR. MiXCR was run by TCRdb on the immunoSEQ multiplex PCR reads, yielding one entry per CDR3 protein. The sample carries some 180,000 distinct CDR3 sequences, approximately 93% recorded once.

Input material: CD4+ T cells from PBMCs. This TCR was recovered from a human donor in good health. V is TRBV20-1 and J is TRBJ2-7; 9 nucleotides agree with TRBD1. CDR3 sequence (DNA): TGCAGTGCTAGAGGGTGGGGCGGGACAGGGAGCTCCTACGAGCAGTACTTC. Protein sequence: CSARGWGGTGSSYEQYF.